A selection of T cell receptor beta chains follows, all from one sample in a study of T-cell memory formation after mild COVID-19. MiXCR, run by TCRdb on the 5' RACE reads, gives a single entry per CDR3 protein. The data show about 110,000 distinct CDR3 sequences, with roughly a sixth seen just once and around 5.1% held by the top ten. Sequencing was performed on PBMCs or a T cell subset sorted from them (not recorded which). These receptors originate from a man between 18 and 35 years old who had mild COVID-19 (a few samples of this study predate the infection). Cell type and time point are not known. The CDR3 runs from the conserved cysteine through the conserved F or W. The order of the fields is J gene, V gene, D gene, clone size, CDR3 protein, CDR3 DNA. The D gene is left open where the match is weak. A clone size is listed for some rows: how often the clone was seen (once, few, many), or a class if it is expanded.

TRBJ2-5	TRBV21-1	.	.	CASSKRQQETQYF	TGTGCCAGCAGCAAAAGGCAGCAAGAGACCCAGTACTTC
TRBJ2-5	TRBV3-1	TRBD2	many	CASSQDLTSGGRTQYF	TGTGCCAGCAGCCAAGATCTTACTAGCGGGGGGCGGACCCAGTACTTC
TRBJ1-4	TRBV20-1	.	.	CSAQGGDEKLFF	TGCAGTGCCCAAGGAGGGGATGAAAAACTGTTTTTT
TRBJ2-7	TRBV23-1	.	.	CASRRISGGGSYEQYF	TGCGCCAGCAGGAGAATATCAGGGGGGGGCTCCTACGAGCAGTACTTC
TRBJ1-6	TRBV7-6	TRBD1	.	CASSLSGQGRSYNSPLHF	TGTGCCAGCAGCTTATCGGGACAGGGGAGATCCTATAATTCACCCCTCCACTTT
TRBJ2-7	TRBV11-2	TRBD1	.	CASSGTGGEQYF	TGTGCCAGCAGCGGGACAGGGGGGGAGCAGTACTTC
TRBJ2-5	TRBV5-1	TRBD1	.	CASSFAPGGQETQYF	TGCGCCAGCAGCTTTGCTCCAGGGGGACAAGAGACCCAGTACTTC
TRBJ1-2	TRBV4-3	.	few	CASSQESFQGRGYTF	TGCGCCAGCAGCCAAGAATCGTTTCAGGGCCGCGGCTACACCTTC
TRBJ1-2	TRBV3-1	.	few	CASSQGPLGGEGYTF	TGTGCCAGCAGCCAAGGTCCCCTGGGGGGGGAAGGCTACACCTTC
TRBJ1-6	TRBV6-5	TRBD1	few	CASSHGTDSLGLEGSPLHF	TGTGCCAGCAGTCACGGGACAGACTCCCTAGGACTGGAAGGCTCACCCCTCCACTTT
TRBJ1-1	TRBV4-3	TRBD1	few	CASSHRRGQGEGEAFF	TGCGCCAGCAGCCACCGTCGGGGACAGGGGGAGGGTGAAGCTTTCTTT
TRBJ1-5	TRBV27	.	.	CASSPSLELYNQPQHF	TGTGCCAGCAGTCCTTCCCTGGAATTGTACAATCAGCCCCAGCATTTT
TRBJ2-3	TRBV4-1	TRBD2	few	CASSQEGSGGAGDTQYF	TGCGCCAGCAGCCAAGAAGGCAGCGGGGGGGCTGGGGATACGCAGTATTTT
TRBJ1-1	TRBV12-3/TRBV12-4	.	.	CASSPVGPLNTEAFF	TGTGCCAGCAGCCCTGTCGGGCCTCTGAACACTGAAGCTTTCTTT
TRBJ2-5	TRBV20-1	.	.	CSANLRGAKIETQYF	TGCAGTGCAAACCTCCGGGGGGCTAAGATAGAGACCCAGTACTTC
TRBJ2-3	TRBV5-1	TRBD2	few	CASSYQRTSGGTDTQYF	TGCGCCAGCAGCTACCAAAGGACCAGCGGGGGCACAGATACGCAGTATTTT
TRBJ2-3	TRBV19	.	few	CASRAGDTQYF	TGTGCCAGTAGGGCGGGAGATACGCAGTATTTT
TRBJ2-5	TRBV27	.	few	CASSGGKWVQETQYF	TGTGCCAGCAGCGGAGGGAAGTGGGTTCAAGAGACCCAGTACTTC
TRBJ1-2	TRBV7-2	.	few	CASSSYTGNGYTF	TGTGCCAGCAGTTCCTATACAGGGAATGGCTACACCTTC
TRBJ2-3	TRBV5-1	.	.	CASSFVGGRQDTQYF	TGCGCCAGCAGTTTCGTGGGGGGGCGGCAAGATACGCAGTATTTT
TRBJ2-3	TRBV7-8	.	.	CASSHHTDTQYF	TGTGCCAGCAGCCACCATACAGATACGCAGTATTTT
TRBJ2-2	TRBV9	.	.	CASSVVSSYLNTGELFF	TGTGCCAGCAGCGTAGTCAGCAGCTATTTGAACACCGGGGAGCTGTTTTTT
TRBJ2-3	TRBV7-8	TRBD1	.	CASSPQGQEVFTDTQYF	TGTGCCAGCAGCCCGCAGGGACAGGAGGTCTTCACAGATACGCAGTATTTT
TRBJ2-3	TRBV19	TRBD2	.	CASKTTSGGDTQYF	TGTGCCAGTAAGACGACTAGCGGGGGGGATACGCAGTATTTT
TRBJ1-5	TRBV11-2	.	.	CASSPRAVQNNQPQHF	TGTGCCAGCAGCCCCCGGGCCGTCCAGAACAATCAGCCCCAGCATTTT
TRBJ1-1	TRBV12-3/TRBV12-4	.	.	CASKPAQGGNTEAFF	TGTGCCAGCAAACCGGCCCAGGGCGGGAACACTGAAGCTTTCTTT
TRBJ1-4	TRBV6-6	.	few	CASSYSPGEKLFF	TGTGCCAGCAGTTACTCTCCCGGTGAAAAACTGTTTTTT
TRBJ2-1	TRBV9	.	.	CASGGYSTYNEQFF	TGTGCCAGCGGAGGATACAGCACTTACAATGAGCAGTTCTTC
TRBJ1-1	TRBV7-9	.	.	CASSSQGTGTEAFF	TGTGCCAGCAGCTCCCAGGGGACTGGCACTGAAGCTTTCTTT
TRBJ2-7	TRBV2	.	few	CASSSETGSSSEQYF	TGTGCCAGCAGTTCAGAAACGGGCAGCTCGTCCGAGCAGTACTTC
TRBJ1-2	TRBV24-1	TRBD1	few	CAAQGDAGYTF	TGTGCCGCACAGGGGGACGCTGGCTACACCTTC
TRBJ1-1	TRBV24-1	.	.	CATSDKWGSAFF	TGTGCCACCAGTGATAAATGGGGGTCAGCTTTCTTT
TRBJ1-3	TRBV5-1	.	few	CASSLAPDGLTSGNTIYF	TGCGCCAGCAGCTTGGCTCCGGATGGACTTACCTCTGGAAACACCATATATTTT
TRBJ2-1	TRBV20-1	TRBD2	.	CSAAIAGRYNEQFF	TGCAGTGCGGCAATAGCGGGGCGGTACAATGAGCAGTTCTTC
TRBJ2-1	TRBV3-1	TRBD2	.	CASSRRLAGGPYRNNEQFF	TGTGCCAGCAGCCGGCGGCTAGCGGGGGGGCCTTATCGTAACAATGAGCAGTTCTTC
TRBJ1-1	TRBV5-4	.	few	CASSAPTTGVNTEAFF	TGTGCCAGCAGCGCGCCCACAACCGGGGTAAACACTGAAGCTTTCTTT
TRBJ2-1	TRBV29-1	.	few	CSVDGGSSYNEQFF	TGCAGCGTTGACGGCGGGTCCTCCTACAATGAGCAGTTCTTC
TRBJ2-3	TRBV11-2	.	few	CASSTGLTIPHYTDTQYF	TGTGCCAGCAGCACGGGTCTAACGATACCCCATTACACAGATACGCAGTATTTT
TRBJ1-2	TRBV30	TRBD1	.	CAWSVPWTGLGYTF	TGTGCCTGGAGTGTCCCTTGGACAGGGCTTGGCTACACCTTC
TRBJ1-3	TRBV25-1	.	.	CASSEYGSSGNTIYF	TGTGCCAGCAGTGAATACGGCAGCTCTGGAAACACCATATATTTT
TRBJ2-2	TRBV4-2	.	.	CASSRPGANTGELFF	TGTGCCAGCAGCCGACCGGGTGCGAACACCGGGGAGCTGTTTTTT